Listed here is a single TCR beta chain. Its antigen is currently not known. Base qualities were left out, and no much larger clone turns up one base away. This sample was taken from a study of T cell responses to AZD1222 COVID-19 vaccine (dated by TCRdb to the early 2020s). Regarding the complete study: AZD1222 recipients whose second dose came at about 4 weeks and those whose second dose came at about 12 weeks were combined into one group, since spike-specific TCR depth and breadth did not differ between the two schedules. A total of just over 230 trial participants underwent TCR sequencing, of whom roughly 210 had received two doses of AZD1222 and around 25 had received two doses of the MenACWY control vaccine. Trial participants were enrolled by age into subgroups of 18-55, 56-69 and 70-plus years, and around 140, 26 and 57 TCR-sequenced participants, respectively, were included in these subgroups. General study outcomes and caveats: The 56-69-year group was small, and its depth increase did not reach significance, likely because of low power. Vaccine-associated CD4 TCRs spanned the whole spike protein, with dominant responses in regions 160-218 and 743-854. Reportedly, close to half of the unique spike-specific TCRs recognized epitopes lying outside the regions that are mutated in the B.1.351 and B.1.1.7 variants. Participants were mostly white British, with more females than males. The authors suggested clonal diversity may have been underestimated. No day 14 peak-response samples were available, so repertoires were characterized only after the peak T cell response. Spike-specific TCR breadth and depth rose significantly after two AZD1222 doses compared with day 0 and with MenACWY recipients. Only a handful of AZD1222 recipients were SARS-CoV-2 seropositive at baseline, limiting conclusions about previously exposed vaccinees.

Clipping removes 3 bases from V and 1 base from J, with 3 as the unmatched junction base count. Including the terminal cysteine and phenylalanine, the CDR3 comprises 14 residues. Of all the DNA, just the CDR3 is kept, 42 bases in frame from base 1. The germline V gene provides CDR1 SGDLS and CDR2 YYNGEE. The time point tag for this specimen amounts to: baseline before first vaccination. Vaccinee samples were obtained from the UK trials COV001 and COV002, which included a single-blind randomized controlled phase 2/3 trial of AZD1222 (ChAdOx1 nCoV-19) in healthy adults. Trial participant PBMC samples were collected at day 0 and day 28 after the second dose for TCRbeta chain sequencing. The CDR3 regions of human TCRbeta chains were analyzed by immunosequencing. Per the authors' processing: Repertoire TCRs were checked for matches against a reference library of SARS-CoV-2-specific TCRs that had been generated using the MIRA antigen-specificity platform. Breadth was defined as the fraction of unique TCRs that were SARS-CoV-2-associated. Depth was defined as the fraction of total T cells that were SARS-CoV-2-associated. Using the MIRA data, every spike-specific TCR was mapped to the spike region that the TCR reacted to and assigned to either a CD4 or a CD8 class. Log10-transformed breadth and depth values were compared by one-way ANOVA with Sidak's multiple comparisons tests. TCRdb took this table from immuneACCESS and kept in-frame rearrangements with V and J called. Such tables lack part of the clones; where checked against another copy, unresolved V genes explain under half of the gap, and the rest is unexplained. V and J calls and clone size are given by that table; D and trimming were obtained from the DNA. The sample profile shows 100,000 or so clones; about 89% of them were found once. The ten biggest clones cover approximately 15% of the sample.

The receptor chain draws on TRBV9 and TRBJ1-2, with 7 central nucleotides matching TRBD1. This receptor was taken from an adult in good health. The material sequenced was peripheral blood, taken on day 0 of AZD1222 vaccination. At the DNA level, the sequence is TGTGCCAGCAGCGGCAGGGGGGATAACTATGGCTACACCTTC. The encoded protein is CASSGRGDNYGYTF.